Each of the 26 T cell receptor beta chains below was sequenced from the same sample in a study of PD-L1 blockade in urothelial cancer. Time point given: pretreatment peripheral blood. The repertoire was sequenced with immunoSEQ multiplex PCR; TCRdb's copy has only in-frame clones and lacks some. Among fewer than 75,000 clones listed, under 90% were seen once. The input for sequencing was PBMCs, taken around atezolizumab (anti-PD-L1) treatment. These receptor sequences come from a man between 65 and 85 years old with urothelial cancer.

The chain uses TRBV5-1 and TRBJ2-7, with 7 bases fitting TRBD2. CDR3 length equals 16 residues. J was trimmed by 2 bases and V by 0 bases; bases with no gene match: 8. Germline V gene sequence: CDR1 SGHRS, CDR2 YFSETQ. The CDR3 region is CASSLGASGRAYEQYF. The CDR3 DNA is TGCGCCAGCAGCTTGGGGGCTAGCGGAAGGGCCTACGAGCAGTACTTC. The full variable domain, in which reference TRBV5-1 and TRBJ2-7 provide the parts outside the CDR3, is KAGVTQTPRYLIKTRGQQVTLSCSPISGHRSVSWYQQTPGQGLQFLFEYFSETQRNKGNFPGRFSGRQFSNSRSEMNVSTLELGDSALYLCASSLGASGRAYEQYFGPGTRLTVT.

The CDR3 coding sequence is TGTGCCAGCAGCCCCGGGACTAGCGGGAGTTGGAATGAGCAGTTCTTC. Translating gives CASSPGTSGSWNEQFF. The chain links TRBV7-2 to TRBJ2-1; 14 bases line up with TRBD2. After removal of 5 bases from V and 7 bases from J, the junction contained 7 bases not matched to a gene. There are 16 residues in the CDR3. Germline assignment: CDR1 SGHTA and CDR2 FQGNSA.

V is TRBV9 and J is TRBJ2-6, with 8 bases fitting TRBD1. This CDR3 spans 17 amino acids. Germline CDR1 SGDLS, CDR2 YYNGEE. V lost 6 bases and J lost 4; bases outside the gene matches: 12. Here the CDR3 DNA reads TGTGCCAGCACCCCAGGGGGCGGGTCATTAGGGGCCAACGTCCTGACTTTC. Translation: CASTPGGGSLGANVLTF.

V and J are TRBV2 and TRBJ2-1, with a weak D call TRBD1 (5 bases). Between the trimmed V and J ends, which lost 1 base and 9 bases, there was a span of 10 bases. Germline V gives CDR1 SNHLY, CDR2 FYNNEI. The CDR3 loop spans 13 amino acids. CDR3 in DNA: TGTGCCAGCAGTGAAGGTTATGGGGCTGAGCAGTTCTTC. Translating gives CASSEGYGAEQFF.

This clone appeared a single time. The chain uses TRBV5-5 and TRBJ2-7, with TRBD1 matching over 11 bases. This CDR3 is 14 amino acids long. The J segment lost 2 bases and the V segment lost 3 bases, leaving 1 base of the junction unmatched. Germline V CDR1 and CDR2: SGHKS, YYEKEE (reference sequence). CDR3 in DNA: TGTGCCAGCAGCTCGGGACAGGGGGCCTACGAGCAGTACTTC. Translating it yields CASSSGQGAYEQYF.

Points on this clone: In the same sample, other DNA sequences code for this CDR3. The chain uses TRBV19 and TRBJ1-3, with D maybe TRBD1 (5 bases). Germline lookup yields CDR1 LNHDA and CDR2 SQIVND (reference sequence). The CDR3 is 13 amino acids. The ends were cut back, 6 bases at V and 2 bases at J, with 8 bases in the middle. The DNA for the CDR3 is TGTGCCAGTAGCGACAGCACTGGAAACACCATATATTTT. This translates into CASSDSTGNTIYF. The variable domain in full, completed from reference TRBV19 and TRBJ1-3, reads DGGITQSPKYLFRKEGQNVTLSCEQNLNHDAMYWYRQDPGQGLRLIYYSQIVNDFQKGDIAEGYSVSREKKESFPLTVTSAQKNPTAFYLCASSDSTGNTIYFGEGSWLTVV.

This chain links TRBV6-6 with TRBJ2-7; no firm D call. This CDR3 spans 14 amino acids. With 4 bases removed from V and 4 bases from J, the gap between germline ends came to 14 bases. Germline V gene lookup returns CDR1 MNHNY and CDR2 SVGAGI (reference sequence). The DNA of the CDR3 is TGTGCCAGCAGTTCCTCTTACTCCCCTTACGAGCAGTACTTC. Protein: CASSSSYSPYEQYF.

This chain uses TRBV9 with TRBJ2-1; TRBD2 agrees at 12 bases. The germline V gene has CDR1 SGDLS and CDR2 YYNGEE. This CDR3 is built from 17 residues. The J segment lost 7 bases and the V segment lost 0 bases, leaving 8 bases of the junction unmatched. CDR3: CASSVGIGTSGSNEQFF. Here the CDR3 DNA reads TGTGCCAGCAGCGTAGGGATTGGGACTAGCGGGTCGAATGAGCAGTTCTTC.

V is TRBV6-5 and J is TRBJ1-1; 7 bases map to TRBD1. The V gene end was trimmed by 4 bases and the J gene end by 1 base; junction bases not matched to a gene: 9. This CDR3 has 16 amino acids. The germline V gene encodes CDR1 MNHEY and CDR2 SVGAGI. The CDR3 bases are TGTGCCAGCAGTTCGTCTCAAACAGGGGCGAACACTGAAGCTTTCTTT. This sequence encodes CASSSSQTGANTEAFF.

The rearrangement links TRBV2 to TRBJ2-6, with a tentative D call TRBD2 (6 bases). This CDR3 has 16 amino acids. Trimming stripped 9 bases from V and 1 base from J, with 16 bases between. Germline CDR1 SNHLY, CDR2 FYNNEI. CDR3 region: CAREGRAGSGANVLTF. The CDR3, as DNA: TGTGCCAGGGAGGGCAGGGCGGGGTCTGGGGCCAACGTCCTGACTTTC.

This clone has a single count. CDR3 in DNA: TGTGCCAGTATGGGACAGGGAATGCACGAGCAGTACTTC. This gives the protein CASMGQGMHEQYF. The chain is built from TRBV19 and TRBJ2-7; 9 bases agree with TRBD1. CDR3 size: 13 residues. CDR1 and CDR2 from the germline V gene are LNHDA and SQIVND (reference sequence). J lost 5 bases, V lost 7 bases, and 6 bases had no gene match.

Written as DNA, the CDR3 is TGTGCCAGTAGTATAGTGGCAGGGTTTTTCTCTGGGGCCAACGTCCTGACTTTC. This encodes CASSIVAGFFSGANVLTF. The chain combines TRBV19 with TRBJ2-6, with D possibly matching TRBD1 (5 bases). The V gene lost 1 base and the J gene lost 0 bases, with 13 bases spanning the gap. There are 18 residues in the CDR3. The germline CDR1 and CDR2 sequences are LNHDA and SQIVND (reference sequence).

This chain connects TRBV19 to TRBJ1-1; D gene ambiguous. The V gene's germline CDR1 is LNHDA and CDR2 SQIVND (reference sequence). This CDR3 has 14 residues. The V end was cut by 5 bases, the J end by 1 base, with 11 bases between. CDR3 amino acids: CASSLGPQNTEAFF. In DNA, the CDR3 is TGTGCCAGTAGTTTGGGCCCGCAGAACACTGAAGCTTTCTTT. The whole variable domain, remainder taken from reference TRBV19 and TRBJ1-1, is DGGITQSPKYLFRKEGQNVTLSCEQNLNHDAMYWYRQDPGQGLRLIYYSQIVNDFQKGDIAEGYSVSREKKESFPLTVTSAQKNPTAFYLCASSLGPQNTEAFFGQGTRLTVV.

J is TRBJ2-7 and V is TRBV11-1; a possible D gene is TRBD2 (6 bases). Germline values: CDR1 SGHAT, CDR2 FQDESV (reference sequence). V was trimmed by 5 bases and J by 0 bases, leaving 20 bases between them. This CDR3 is built from 17 residues. CDR3 in DNA: TGTGCCAGCAGCACACACTCCTGGACTACCAACTCCTACGAGCAGTACTTC. Encoded protein: CASSTHSWTTNSYEQYF.

V and J are TRBV7-3 and TRBJ2-1; D gene ambiguous. The CDR3 runs to 13 residues. V gave up 5 bases and J gave up 4 bases, with 9 bases separating them. Germline CDR1 reads SGHTA; CDR2 reads FQGTGA. The CDR3 DNA is TGTGCCAGCAGCGGAGACCCTTACAATGAGCAGTTCTTC. It codes for CASSGDPYNEQFF.

The V call is TRBV13, the J call TRBJ2-7, with TRBD1 matching 7 bases. Germline V gene data show CDR1 as PRHDT and CDR2 as FYEKMQ (reference sequence). This CDR3 is 16 amino acids long. The junction had 6 bases not matched to a gene; V was cut back by 1 base and J by 0 bases. The CDR3 DNA follows: TGTGCCAGCAGCTTAGATCCCGGGACAGCCTCCTACGAGCAGTACTTC. Translation gives CASSLDPGTASYEQYF.

V and J are TRBV7-9 and TRBJ2-1; TRBD2 aligns across 13 bases. This CDR3 has 18 residues. V lost 2 bases to trimming and J lost 8 bases; unmatched junction nucleotides: 12. Germline CDR1 and CDR2: SEHNR and FQNEAQ (reference sequence). CDR3 in amino acids: CASSLTGRTSGRKDEQFF. The DNA of the CDR3 is TGTGCCAGCAGCTTAACGGGGCGGACTAGCGGGAGAAAGGATGAGCAGTTCTTC.

CDR3 sequence: CASSAREASNQPQHF. CDR3 nucleotide sequence: TGTGCCAGCAGTGCGCGGGAGGCTAGCAATCAGCCCCAGCATTTT. The J gene is TRBJ1-5, the V gene TRBV2; D gene ambiguous. In germline, CDR1 is SNHLY, CDR2 FYNNEI. CDR3 length: 15 residues. Trimming took 4 bases from V and 0 from J, leaving 10 bases between them.

The chain carries TRBV10-2 and TRBJ2-3; D is uncertain. CDR3 length: 11 residues. Germline-derived CDR1 and CDR2 are WSHSY and SAAADI. The V end lost 4 bases, the J end lost 4 bases, and 3 bases lay between the germline ends. In nucleotides, the CDR3 is TGCGCCAGCAGTGCCGCAGATACGCAGTATTTT. It encodes CASSAADTQYF.

The chain has TRBV9 and TRBJ2-1; D unresolved. CDR1 and CDR2 (germline): SGDLS, YYNGEE. The CDR3 has 16 residues. V was cut by 3 bases and J by 4 bases, with 17 bases left in between. In DNA, the CDR3 is TGTGCCAGCAGCGCCCCAACCGTCGCCCGGTACAATGAGCAGTTCTTC. It specifies CASSAPTVARYNEQFF.

This rearrangement joins TRBV5-4 to TRBJ2-3; D is possibly TRBD2 (5 bases). Germline-derived CDR1 and CDR2 are SGHNT and YYREEE (reference sequence). This CDR3 spans 13 amino acids. V was clipped by 5 bases and J by 4 bases, with 11 bases between them. CDR3 DNA: TGTGCCAGCAGTATGGGAGATCCAGATACGCAGTATTTT. Amino acid sequence: CASSMGDPDTQYF.

V usage is TRBV5-6 and J usage is TRBJ1-1; D gene unclear. CDR3 length equals 14 residues. Trimming left V 0 bases short and J 2 bases short, with 8 bases between. Germline CDR1 reads SGHDT; CDR2 reads YYEEEE. Written as DNA, the CDR3 is TGTGCCAGCAGCTTGGACAGAAAAAACACTGAAGCTTTCTTT. Translation: CASSLDRKNTEAFF.

This sequence joins TRBV5-1 and TRBJ2-1; 12 bases map to TRBD2. After removal of 5 bases from V and 4 bases from J, the junction contained 1 base not matched to a gene. This CDR3 has 14 residues. From germline, CDR1 is SGHRS and CDR2 YFSETQ. The CDR3 region has the DNA TGCGCCAGCAGGACTAGCGGGGGTTACAATGAGCAGTTCTTC. Translation gives CASRTSGGYNEQFF. Using reference TRBV5-1 and TRBJ2-1 for the parts outside the CDR3, the full variable domain is KAGVTQTPRYLIKTRGQQVTLSCSPISGHRSVSWYQQTPGQGLQFLFEYFSETQRNKGNFPGRFSGRQFSNSRSEMNVSTLELGDSALYLCASRTSGGYNEQFFGPGTRLTVL.

This clone was counted a single time. V and J are TRBV5-1 and TRBJ2-1; D uncertain. Trimming left V 1 base short and J 2 bases short, with 16 bases between. Germline V gives CDR1 SGHRS, CDR2 YFSETQ. This CDR3 has 17 amino acids. The CDR3 spells CASSLLLSSTTYNEQFF. As DNA, the CDR3 is TGCGCCAGCAGCTTGTTATTATCCTCCACTACCTACAATGAGCAGTTCTTC. Combining the CDR3 with reference TRBV5-1 and TRBJ2-1 gives the whole variable domain KAGVTQTPRYLIKTRGQQVTLSCSPISGHRSVSWYQQTPGQGLQFLFEYFSETQRNKGNFPGRFSGRQFSNSRSEMNVSTLELGDSALYLCASSLLLSSTTYNEQFFGPGTRLTVL.

This chain connects TRBV4-1 to TRBJ2-6; D is unresolved. This CDR3 spans 14 amino acids. Germline CDR1 MGHRA, CDR2 YSYEKL. V dropped 6 bases and J dropped 4 bases, with 10 bases sitting between them. The CDR3 region has the DNA TGCGCCAGCAGGCCCCAGGCCGGGGCCAACGTCCTGACTTTC. Translating gives CASRPQAGANVLTF.

The chain joins TRBV6-1 to TRBJ1-1; D is uncertain. V was shortened by 2 bases and J by 4 bases, with 8 bases between the two germline ends. Germline lookup yields CDR1 MNHNS and CDR2 SASEGT. The CDR3 spans 13 residues. Here the CDR3 reads CASSEQHLTEAFF. CDR3 sequence (DNA): TGTGCCAGCAGTGAACAACACCTCACTGAAGCTTTCTTT.